A single sample is the source of the 14 T cell receptor beta chains below, sequenced in a study of glioma-infiltrating T cells (dated by TCRdb to the mid-2010s). The sequencing machine was an Illumina MiSeq. TCR alpha and beta CDR3 regions were amplified with the iRepertoire nested amplicon-rescue multiplex PCR (arm-PCR) platform from RNA. TCRdb handled the public reads itself, with Q25 trimming in fastp and clone calling in MiXCR, and kept productive beta chains. Each record represents a unique CDR3 protein, reported with the most common genes and DNA among its rows. This sample comprises some 130,000 distinct CDR3 sequences, 24% of them detected only once. The top ten constitute 27% of the sample. Sequencing used glioma tissue, nonneoplastic brain tissue, or PBMCs (not recorded which). These receptors came from a human donor with low-grade glioma or glioblastoma, undergoing nonglioma brain surgery, or in good health (not recorded which).

This clonotype has a handful of counts. The V gene is TRBV20-1, the J gene TRBJ1-1; D is perhaps TRBD1 (5 bases). Germline lookup yields CDR1 DFQATT and CDR2 SNEGSKA (reference sequence). The CDR3 runs 12 residues. Trimming pared 2 bases from V and 9 bases from J, leaving 13 bases between. The CDR3 coding sequence is TGCAGTGCTAGACCCCACCCGGGACAAGCTTTCTTT. Protein product: CSARPHPGQAFF.

This clonotype was picked up many times. V is TRBV6-2 or TRBV6-3 and J is TRBJ2-7; TRBD1 matches at 9 bases. The CDR3 has 16 residues. V was clipped by 4 bases and J by 5 bases; unmatched bases: 12. Germline V gives CDR1 MNHEY, CDR2 SVGEGT. DNA for the CDR3: TGTGCCAGCAGTTTCAGGGGGACAGGGAATTTCCACGAGCAGTACGTC. Protein: CASSFRGTGNFHEQYV.

The genes are TRBV19 and TRBJ1-1; D is perhaps TRBD1 (6 bases). CDR1 is LNHDA, CDR2 SQIVND, per germline (reference sequence). The CDR3 extends over 16 amino acids. The V end was cut by 7 bases, the J end by 1 base, with 19 bases between. CDR3 bases: TGTGCCAGTACAAATACAGGGCTGTTGTCGAACACTGAAGCTTTCTTT. Its translation is CASTNTGLLSNTEAFF.

This clonotype is labeled as medium-sized. The chain links TRBV28 to TRBJ1-2; D is undetermined. Trimming took 6 bases from V and 2 from J, leaving 7 bases between them. This CDR3 is 12 amino acids long. In germline, CDR1 is MDHEN, CDR2 SYDVKM. DNA for the CDR3: TGTGCCAGCAGCCCAAGAAACTATGGCTACACCTTC. Its protein product is CASSPRNYGYTF.

This clonotype showed up just a few times. The rearrangement uses TRBV2 and TRBJ2-1; TRBD2 matches 8 bases. The length of the CDR3 is 16 residues. The germline CDR1 and CDR2 sequences are SNHLY and FYNNEI. V trimming: 3 bases; J trimming: 7 bases; junction bases outside the gene matches: 11. In DNA form, the CDR3 reads TGTGCCAGCAGTGAGGGAACCGGGGGGGCGAGAAATGAGCAGTTCTTC. Translation gives CASSEGTGGARNEQFF.

Written as DNA, the CDR3 is TGCGCCAGCAGCCAAGATATCGGGGTTTACGAGCAGTACGTC. Translating it yields CASSQDIGVYEQYV. This chain links TRBV4-1 with TRBJ2-7; D might be TRBD2 (5 bases). Per germline, CDR1 MGHRA and CDR2 YSYEKL. The V end was cut by 0 bases, the J end by 4 bases, with 10 bases between. The CDR3 length is 14 residues.

J is TRBJ2-1 and V is TRBV29-1; D is undetermined. V lost 4 bases and J 4 bases, leaving 5 bases between the germline ends. CDR1 is SQVTM, CDR2 ANQGSEA, per germline. The CDR3 contains 11 residues. The CDR3 sequence: CSVGLYNEQFF. The CDR3 bases are TGCAGCGTTGGATTATACAATGAGCAGTTCTTC.

Concerning this clonotype: An end of the junction differs from the germline gene, which may be a read error. The CDR3 here is CALGRKGQGNTEAFF. The CDR3 nucleotides are TGTGCCCTTGGCCGGAAGGGACAGGGGAACACTGAAGCTTTCTTT. The rearrangement links TRBV10-2 to TRBJ1-1, with 9 nucleotides matching TRBD1. Germline V lookup: CDR1 WSHSY, CDR2 SAAADI. The CDR3 runs to 15 residues.

Only a few counts were recorded for this clonotype. The rearrangement uses TRBV28 and TRBJ1-1, with D possibly being TRBD1 (5 bases). Germline V CDR1 and CDR2: MDHEN, SYDVKM. With 0 bases removed from V and 1 base from J, the gap between germline ends came to 9 bases. The CDR3 is 15 amino acids. In DNA, the CDR3 is TGTGCCAGCAGTTTATGGGGGCAGTCGAACACTGAAGCTTTCTTT. It translates to CASSLWGQSNTEAFF.

This clonotype was recorded many times. V is TRBV20-1 and J is TRBJ2-5, with TRBD1 as a possible D gene (6 bases). The CDR3 loop spans 15 amino acids. Trimming cost V 1 base and J 5 bases, with 17 bases left between them. The germline CDR1 and CDR2 sequences are DFQATT and SNEGSKA (reference sequence). The CDR3 coding sequence is TGCAGTGCTAGAGGCCTGACAGGTCGTGAGGAGACCCAGTACTTC. Its protein is CSARGLTGREETQYF.

This clonotype was observed many times. The genes are TRBV27 and TRBJ2-5; D remains ambiguous. The CDR3 runs to 12 residues. Germline V gene lookup returns CDR1 MNHEY and CDR2 SMNVEV (reference sequence). Between the trimmed V and J ends, which lost 2 bases and 5 bases, there was a span of 6 bases. The CDR3 sequence: CASSLMGETQYF. The DNA for the CDR3 is TGTGCCAGCAGTTTAATGGGGGAGACCCAGTACTTC.

The CDR3, as DNA: TGTGCCAGCAGTGAAGCGCCTGTGGGGTTAAGAGAGACCCAGTACTTC. Residues: CASSEAPVGLRETQYF. The chain is built from TRBV2 and TRBJ2-5; D uncertain. Germline-derived CDR1 and CDR2 are SNHLY and FYNNEI. The CDR3 runs to 16 residues. V was shortened by 0 bases and J by 4 bases, with 15 bases between the two germline ends. The whole variable domain, remainder taken from reference TRBV2 and TRBJ2-5, is EPEVTQTPSHQVTQMGQEVILRCVPISNHLYFYWYRQILGQKVEFLVSFYNNEISEKSEIFDDQFSVERPDGSNFTLKIRSTKLEDSAMYFCASSEAPVGLRETQYFGPGTRLLVL.

The table lists this clonotype with a count of one. This may be a read error, as it is one base from a much larger clone. V gene TRBV28 combines with J gene TRBJ1-2; a possible D gene is TRBD1 (5 bases). From germline, CDR1 is MDHEN and CDR2 SYDVKM. Between the trimmed V and J ends, which lost 6 bases and 6 bases, there was a span of 14 bases. The CDR3 has 13 amino acids. This chain's CDR3 is CASRREAGDGYTF. CDR3 sequence (DNA): TGTGCCAGCAGGAGGGAAGCGGGGGATGGCTACACCTTC.

The chain carries TRBV11-2 and TRBJ2-3; TRBD1 or TRBD2 may be the D gene (5 bases each). V lost 5 bases and J 1 base, leaving 16 bases between the germline ends. Germline V CDR1 and CDR2: SGHAT, FQNNGV. The CDR3 is 16 residues long. CDR3 residues: CASSTGAGSRTDTQYF. CDR3 bases: TGTGCCAGCAGCACCGGGGCAGGGTCTCGCACAGATACGCAGTATTTT.